This T cell receptor (beta chain) was found in a study of cytomegalovirus exposure and HLA in healthy donors. On the study more broadly: The platform used for the approximately 130 validation repertoires matched that of the roughly 630 first-cohort repertoires, a later analysis reported. Study-level results: Most TCR sequences were rare, but some public TCRs occurred in many donors. The study flagged about 150 TCR beta chains as cytomegalovirus-associated.

To note about this clone: Its matching antigen is unknown.

Repertoires were generated with immunoSEQ multiplex PCR, while TCRdb's copy carries only in-frame clones and drops some. In the table there are under 200,000 clones, 85% to 90% of which are singletons. This CDR3 spans 15 amino acids. Trimming removed 3 bases from V and 7 bases from J; junction bases left unmatched: 10. The germline V gene encodes CDR1 SGHAT and CDR2 FQNNGV. The chain has TRBV11-2 and TRBJ2-7; 9 nucleotides agree with TRBD2. Sequenced material: PBMCs. The TCR sequence derives from a man aged 18 to 30 in good health and CMV-seropositive. The CDR3 DNA sequence: TGTGCCAGCAGCTTCCTCGCGGGAGGGCCGGGGGAGCAGTACTTC. It yields the protein CASSFLAGGPGEQYF.